The 4 T cell receptor beta chains given below trace back to one sample, sequenced in a study of cytomegalovirus exposure and HLA in healthy donors. Clones were read by immunoSEQ multiplex PCR, and TCRdb kept only the in-frame ones, dropping some. This table has 100,000 to 150,000 clones, 88% appearing once. The sequenced material came from PBMCs. The source is a man aged 25-40 years in good health and CMV-seronegative.

This clone appeared a single time. This chain connects TRBV27 to TRBJ2-1; no reliable D call. There are 14 residues in the CDR3. Trimming pared 3 bases from V and 2 bases from J, leaving 8 bases between. Germline V CDR1 and CDR2: MNHEY, SMNVEV (reference sequence). CDR3 coding DNA: TGTGCCAGCAGTTTGGCTTATCCCTACAATGAGCAGTTCTTC. Its protein product is CASSLAYPYNEQFF.

The chain employs TRBV6-6 and TRBJ1-2, with 8 bases matching TRBD1. This CDR3 contains 12 residues. The germline V gene encodes CDR1 MNHNY and CDR2 SVGAGI (reference sequence). The V gene end was trimmed by 11 bases and the J gene end by 5 bases; junction bases not matched to a gene: 7. The CDR3 coding sequence is TGTGCCGCAGCTACAGGGGGTTATGGCTACACCTTC. It encodes CAAATGGYGYTF.

This chain connects TRBV19 to TRBJ1-2; D gene unclear. Trimming removed 2 bases at V and 2 bases at J, with 9 bases between. The CDR3 contains 14 residues. Germline loops: CDR1 LNHDA, CDR2 SQIVND (reference sequence). The CDR3 is CASSILEQNYGYTF. The CDR3 DNA reads as TGTGCCAGTAGTATATTGGAACAGAACTATGGCTACACCTTC.

The V and J genes are TRBV29-1 and TRBJ2-5; 10 positions agree with TRBD2. Trimming took 5 bases from V and 3 from J; bases not matched to a gene: 0. The CDR3 extends over 12 amino acids. Germline values: CDR1 SQVTM, CDR2 ANQGSEA. The CDR3 DNA sequence: TGCAGCGTTACTAGCGGGGAAGAGACCCAGTACTTC. Its translation: CSVTSGEETQYF.